These 26 T cell receptor beta chains originate from one sample sequenced in a study of shared clonotypes between healthy human individuals. Sequenced by immunoSEQ multiplex PCR; TCRdb stores in-frame clones only, minus some. The sample lists approximately 1,000,000 clones, around three quarters occurring once. The sequencing sample was made of memory CD4+ T cells from PBMCs. Subset indicated: CD45RA-negative fraction. Receptors were obtained from a man aged 18 to 29 in good health. Some clones in this sample may be carry-over from other donors' samples.

The rearrangement joins TRBV27 to TRBJ2-3; the D gene is possibly TRBD2 (6 bases). V lost 6 bases and J 2 bases, leaving 21 bases between the germline ends. The germline V gene encodes CDR1 MNHEY and CDR2 SMNVEV (reference sequence). The length of the CDR3 is 17 residues. DNA of the CDR3: TGTGCCAGCAGACCAGCCTCGGGGTTAGCGGTCACAGATACGCAGTATTTT. Amino acids: CASRPASGLAVTDTQYF.

This sequence joins TRBV2 and TRBJ1-5; 8 nucleotides agree with TRBD1. The germline V gene encodes CDR1 SNHLY and CDR2 FYNNEI. There are 15 residues in the CDR3. V lost 2 bases to trimming and J lost 3 bases; unmatched junction nucleotides: 3. CDR3 sequence reads: CASSEMGQVNQPQHF. The CDR3 DNA follows: TGTGCCAGCAGTGAAATGGGACAGGTCAATCAGCCCCAGCATTTT.

This chain connects TRBV9 to TRBJ2-7; D is unresolved. The CDR3 length is 15 residues. The germline V gene has CDR1 SGDLS and CDR2 YYNGEE. Trimming shortened V by 4 bases and J by 2 bases, and 16 bases separated the two germline ends. The CDR3 is CASSPRRVAPYEQYF. CDR3 nucleotides: TGTGCCAGCAGCCCACGACGTGTAGCTCCCTACGAGCAGTACTTC.

The V call is TRBV6-1, the J call TRBJ2-7; D unclear. The CDR3 is 13 amino acids. The ends were cut back, 3 bases at V and 0 bases at J, with 6 bases in the middle. CDR1 is MNHNS and CDR2 is SASEGT in the germline V gene. CDR3 sequence reads: CASSDSFSYEQYF. Written as DNA, the CDR3 is TGTGCCAGCAGTGACAGTTTCTCCTACGAGCAGTACTTC.

The genes are TRBV30 and TRBJ1-2; TRBD1 matches at 7 bases. The CDR3 extends over 14 amino acids. CDR1 GTSNPN and CDR2 SVGIG come from the germline V gene (reference sequence). Trimming at V came to 0 bases and at J to 8 bases, leaving 9 bases not matched to a gene. The chain's CDR3 is CAWSVGGGSWGYTF. The CDR3 DNA reads as TGTGCCTGGAGTGTCGGAGGGGGCTCGTGGGGCTACACCTTC.

This clone was detected many times. The rearrangement joins TRBV4-1 to TRBJ2-1; D possibly matches TRBD1 or TRBD2 (5 bases each). Per germline, CDR1 MGHRA and CDR2 YSYEKL. V was trimmed by 4 bases and J by 2 bases, leaving 9 bases between them. The CDR3 runs to 14 residues. The CDR3 region is CASSLGGPYNEQFF. For the CDR3, the DNA is TGCGCCAGCAGCCTTGGGGGTCCCTACAATGAGCAGTTCTTC.

This chain connects TRBV6-6 to TRBJ2-7, with D perhaps TRBD2 (6 bases). CDR1 and CDR2 (germline): MNHNY, SVGAGI (reference sequence). The CDR3 runs to 14 residues. Trimming removed 4 bases from V and 2 bases from J, with 12 bases in between. The CDR3 sequence is CASSSLGLTYEQYF. The CDR3 DNA follows: TGTGCCAGCAGTTCACTGGGACTTACCTACGAGCAGTACTTC.

The chain recombines TRBV19 with TRBJ2-3; TRBD2 aligns across 14 bases. Germline assignment: CDR1 LNHDA and CDR2 SQIVND (reference sequence). V shed 7 bases and J 2 bases; nucleotides not matched to a gene: 8. The CDR3 length is 17 residues. In DNA, the CDR3 is TGTGCCAGTAACATGGGGACTAGCGGGAGCCTCACAGATACGCAGTATTTT. This gives the protein CASNMGTSGSLTDTQYF.

The genes are TRBV7-8 and TRBJ1-2; D is possibly TRBD1 (5 bases). Germline CDR1 reads SGHVS; CDR2 reads FQNEAQ. Trimming took 1 base from V and 4 from J, leaving 10 bases between them. The CDR3 totals 14 residues. The CDR3 nucleotides read TGTGCCAGCAGCTTAGTGCAGGGCGGCTATGGCTACACCTTC. It is translated as CASSLVQGGYGYTF.

The chain carries TRBV5-1 and TRBJ1-1; 7 bases agree with TRBD1. The V gene end was trimmed by 2 bases and the J gene end by 10 bases; junction bases not matched to a gene: 14. This CDR3 comprises 15 residues. CDR1 and CDR2 (germline): SGHRS, YFSETQ. The CDR3 here is CASSFSALRGPTAFF. The CDR3 region has the DNA TGCGCCAGCAGCTTTTCCGCGCTGAGGGGGCCCACAGCTTTCTTT.

A word on this clone: A single base separates this from a much larger clone, so it may be a read error. Other nucleotide sequences in the sample specify the same CDR3. V usage is TRBV2 and J usage is TRBJ2-2; D might be TRBD1 (5 bases). From germline, CDR1 is SNHLY and CDR2 FYNNEI. CDR3 length: 13 amino acids. CDR3 loop: CASRAQNTGELFF. CDR3 coding DNA: TGCGCCAGCAGGGCTCAGAACACCGGGGAGCTGTTTTTT.

CDR3 residues: CASTISDGGSENQPQHF. The CDR3 DNA reads as TGTGCCAGCACCATCTCCGATGGGGGAAGTGAGAATCAGCCCCAGCATTTT. The chain has TRBV28 and TRBJ1-5; tentative D call: TRBD1 (5 bases). The V gene lost 7 bases and the J gene lost 4 bases, with 23 bases spanning the gap. The germline V gene has CDR1 MDHEN and CDR2 SYDVKM. The CDR3 consists of 17 residues.

The V and J genes are TRBV18 and TRBJ1-1; D gene ambiguous. Germline values: CDR1 KGHSH, CDR2 LQKENI. The CDR3 runs to 14 residues. V was clipped by 0 bases and J by 4 bases, with 9 bases between them. In DNA form, the CDR3 reads TGTGCCAGCTCACCACCGAGGATCTCCACTGAAGCTTTCTTT. As protein: CASSPPRISTEAFF.

This chain connects TRBV5-6 to TRBJ2-3, with a possible D match to TRBD1 (6 bases). Trimming cost V 3 bases and J 1 base, with 18 bases left between them. The CDR3 contains 17 residues. The germline V gene encodes CDR1 SGHDT and CDR2 YYEEEE. The CDR3 is CASSSGFSGTRTDTQYF. CDR3 in DNA: TGTGCCAGCAGCTCGGGTTTCTCCGGGACACGCACAGATACGCAGTATTTT.

The rearrangement links TRBV7-2 to TRBJ2-7, with TRBD2 as a possible D gene (5 bases). V lost 1 base and J lost 3, with 16 bases in between. Germline V gene lookup returns CDR1 SGHTA and CDR2 FQGNSA. This CDR3 comprises 16 residues. This CDR3 is CASSLGAQLADYEQYF. CDR3 nucleotides: TGTGCCAGCAGCTTAGGGGCCCAGCTAGCAGACTACGAGCAGTACTTC.

This clone was seen only a few times. This chain uses TRBV11-2 with TRBJ1-4; perhaps TRBD1 as D (5 bases). CDR1 is SGHAT, CDR2 FQNNGV, per germline. This CDR3 spans 13 amino acids. V was pared by 1 base and J by 13 bases, with 13 bases between. The CDR3 DNA reads as TGTGCCAGCAGCTTAGTGGGGGACGGTTTACTGTTTTTT. Its protein product is CASSLVGDGLLFF.

This clone was recorded at least ten times. The same CDR3 can be traced to other DNA sequences in this sample. The V and J genes are TRBV28 and TRBJ1-5, with D possibly TRBD1 on 5 matching bases. The CDR3 covers 13 residues. V dropped 6 bases and J dropped 2 bases, with 8 bases sitting between them. The V gene's germline CDR1 is MDHEN and CDR2 SYDVKM. The CDR3 region is CASSRGGNQPQHF. The CDR3 nucleotides are TGTGCCAGCAGCCGGGGGGGCAATCAGCCCCAGCATTTT.

This clone was recorded only once. The CDR3 DNA reads TGTGCCAGCAGCTTCTTCTCTCCCACAGATACGCAGTATTTT. It translates to CASSFFSPTDTQYF. The rearrangement links TRBV11-2 to TRBJ2-3; D gene ambiguous. V was trimmed by 3 bases and J by 2 bases, leaving 9 bases between them. Germline V gene lookup returns CDR1 SGHAT and CDR2 FQNNGV. The CDR3 consists of 14 residues. The full variable domain, rest sourced from reference TRBV11-2 and TRBJ2-3, is EAGVAQSPRYKIIEKRQSVAFWCNPISGHATLYWYQQILGQGPKLLIQFQNNGVVDDSQLPKDRFSAERLKGVDSTLKIQPAKLEDSAVYLCASSFFSPTDTQYFGPGTRLTVL.

The chain recombines TRBV6-1 with TRBJ1-4; tentatively, D is TRBD1 (5 bases). Germline loops: CDR1 MNHNS, CDR2 SASEGT. V was clipped by 4 bases and J by 3 bases, with 15 bases between them. This CDR3 is built from 16 residues. The CDR3 coding sequence is TGTGCCAGCAGTGTAGCGCAGGGTGCGGCTAATGAAAAACTGTTTTTT. Encoded protein: CASSVAQGAANEKLFF.

This chain joins TRBV4-2 and TRBJ2-2; possible D gene TRBD2, 5 bases. The CDR3 sequence is 18 residues long. The germline gives CDR1 LGHNA, CDR2 YNFKEQ. Trimming took off 3 bases at V and 7 bases at J, with 24 bases between the two ends. CDR3 sequence (DNA): TGTGCCAGCAGCCATCCACAGATAGAGCGGTCGAAGGGCGGGGAGCTGTTTTTT. Protein sequence: CASSHPQIERSKGGELFF.

The chain employs TRBV9 and TRBJ2-7; 8 bases agree with TRBD1. Losses at the gene ends were 0 bases for V and 6 bases for J; bases not matched to a gene: 5. This CDR3 comprises 14 residues. Germline-derived CDR1 and CDR2 are SGDLS and YYNGEE. The chain's CDR3 is CASSVEVRGREQYF. The CDR3 DNA reads TGTGCCAGCAGCGTAGAAGTCAGGGGGCGCGAGCAGTACTTC.

The chain recombines TRBV11-3 with TRBJ1-1, with a weak D call TRBD1 (6 bases). There are 12 residues in the CDR3. From germline, CDR1 is SGHNT and CDR2 YENEEA. The germline V and J ends were trimmed by 3 bases and 8 bases, with 10 bases remaining between them. The CDR3 spells CASSLGDREAFF. As DNA, the CDR3 is TGTGCCAGCAGCTTGGGCGACAGGGAAGCTTTCTTT. The full variable domain, with the rest looked up from reference TRBV11-3 and TRBJ1-1, is EAGVVQSPRYKIIEKKQPVAFWCNPISGHNTLYWYLQNLGQGPELLIRYENEEAVDDSQLPKDRFSAERLKGVDSTLKIQPAELGDSAVYLCASSLGDREAFFGQGTRLTVV.

The genes are TRBV10-2 and TRBJ2-1; 8 bases line up with TRBD2. Germline lookup yields CDR1 WSHSY and CDR2 SAAADI. V was pared by 10 bases and J by 4 bases, with 9 bases of the junction left unmatched. CDR3 length: 14 amino acids. The DNA of the CDR3 is TGCGCCACCTCCCGAACTAGCGGTTACAATGAGCAGTTCTTC. This codes for CATSRTSGYNEQFF.

This chain connects TRBV25-1 to TRBJ2-2; the match to TRBD1 covers 7 bases. Per the germline V gene, CDR1 is MGHDK and CDR2 is SYGVNS. This CDR3 has 16 amino acids. The J segment lost 7 bases and the V segment lost 2 bases, leaving 10 bases of the junction unmatched. The CDR3 is CASSEVGQVRVGELFF. The CDR3 coding sequence is TGTGCCAGCAGTGAAGTCGGACAGGTCCGAGTCGGGGAGCTGTTTTTT.

CDR3 in amino acids: CASSGRLASYNEQFF. The CDR3 DNA reads TGTGCCAGCAGTGGTCGACTAGCCTCCTACAATGAGCAGTTCTTC. The rearrangement joins TRBV2 to TRBJ2-1; 7 bases line up with TRBD2. This CDR3 region has 15 residues. CDR1 and CDR2 (germline): SNHLY, FYNNEI. V dropped 4 bases and J dropped 0; count of bases not matched to a gene: 3.

J is TRBJ2-7 and V is TRBV2; D gene unclear. Trimming shortened V by 7 bases and J by 2 bases, and 15 bases separated the two germline ends. CDR3 length: 14 residues. Germline-derived CDR1 and CDR2 are SNHLY and FYNNEI. CDR3 sequence reads: CASNPSTVPYEQYF. CDR3 DNA sequence: TGTGCCAGCAATCCAAGCACAGTTCCCTACGAGCAGTACTTC.